The present T cell receptor (beta chain) was sequenced within a study of T cell responses to AZD1222 COVID-19 vaccine. Clones were sequenced by immunoSEQ multiplex PCR, and TCRdb holds only the in-frame ones, with some missing. The repertoire holds about 150,000 clones, with more than 85% as singletons. CDR3 length: 13 amino acids. V lost 11 bases and J lost 5; bases outside the gene matches: 10. Per the germline V gene, CDR1 is MNHEY and CDR2 is SVGAGI. The chain joins TRBV6-5 to TRBJ1-1; 8 nucleotides match TRBD1. The source material was peripheral blood, sampled 28 days after the second AZD1222 dose. The TCR originated in an adult who received the AZD1222 COVID-19 vaccine. CDR3 protein: CAGYRTGMTEAFF. CDR3 in DNA: TGTGCCGGGTACAGGACAGGGATGACTGAAGCTTTCTTT.